This T cell receptor beta chain was identified in a study of OX40 agonist ivuxolimab in advanced cancers. Data came from immunoSEQ multiplex PCR; TCRdb stores just in-frame clones and leaves some out. This sample has roughly 39,000 clones, with 70% to 90% found just once. Trimming took 5 bases from V and 4 from J, leaving 9 bases between them. CDR1 and CDR2 from the germline V gene are SQVTM and ANQGSEA. The CDR3 covers 11 residues. Sequenced here: CD4+ or CD8+ T cells sorted from blood, sampled in a trial of the OX40 agonist ivuxolimab. J is TRBJ2-7 and V is TRBV29-1; perhaps TRBD1 as D (6 bases). This receptor was taken from an adult with an advanced solid tumor such as melanoma, head and neck, liver or kidney cancer. The DNA of the CDR3 is TGCAGCGTTCGCACAGGGTACGAGCAGTACTTC. This gives the protein CSVRTGYEQYF.